This is a list of T cell receptor beta chains from one sample in a study of T cell responses to AZD1222 COVID-19 vaccine. This table comes from immunoSEQ multiplex PCR, and its TCRdb copy is limited to in-frame clones, with some not included. The sample includes some 150,000 clones, 88% of them seen just once. The material sequenced was peripheral blood, taken on day 0 of AZD1222 vaccination. These receptors came from an adult in good health. Each CDR3 is given with its conserved first and last residue. The order of the fields is V gene, J gene, CDR3 protein.

TRBV27	TRBJ1-6	CASSQPRSHSPLHF
TRBV5-1	TRBJ1-5	CASSIAGQGIEPQHF
TRBV14	TRBJ1-1	CASSQAPPEAFF
TRBV30	TRBJ1-4	CAWSPGVYEKLFF
TRBV5-4	TRBJ2-2	CASSLGAGATGELFF
TRBV29-1	TRBJ1-3	CSVENRGGNTIYF
TRBV11-3	TRBJ1-2	CASSPGGANYGYTF
TRBV5-1	TRBJ1-6	CASSSGDTNSPLHF
TRBV9	TRBJ2-1	CASSVGLAGEGEQFF
TRBV11-2	TRBJ2-1	CASSFLGLAGGSEQFF
TRBV30	TRBJ2-3	CAWKREPSTDTQYF
TRBV21-1	TRBJ2-7	CASSKEGTPSCSSYEQYF
TRBV3-1/TRBV3-2	TRBJ1-3	CASSLNTGALSGNTIYF
TRBV28	TRBJ1-1	CASSLGGATGNTEAFF
TRBV19	TRBJ2-7	CASSGADYEQYF
TRBV29-1	TRBJ1-1	CSVGGQMNTEAFF
TRBV5-6	TRBJ1-2	CASSSDSWSNYGYTF
TRBV5-4	TRBJ2-1	CASSSGGPGNEQFF
TRBV29-1	TRBJ2-7	CSVSGTGHYEQYF
TRBV19	TRBJ1-5	CASRGMSNQPQHF
TRBV15	TRBJ2-2	CATSRVGAAGELFF
TRBV29-1	TRBJ1-1	CSVQLGTEAFF
TRBV14	TRBJ2-7	CASSQGGGIGTPLYEQYF
TRBV7-2	TRBJ1-2	CASSLDHSPGGYTF
TRBV7-2	TRBJ1-4	CASSLTANEKLFF
TRBV25-1	TRBJ1-2	CASSVLTGGANVGYTF
TRBV14	TRBJ1-1	CASSQDLGRLNTEAFF
TRBV29-1	TRBJ2-3	CSVDLGIDTQYF
TRBV6-6	TRBJ2-2	CASSLGGRGTGELFF
TRBV5-1	TRBJ2-3	CASSSGTAFTDTQYF
TRBV3-1/TRBV3-2	TRBJ1-2	CASSASQFPGGYTF
TRBV5-1	TRBJ2-7	CASSLMGGGYEQYF
TRBV19	TRBJ1-1	CASSREGGFNTEAFF
TRBV7-9	TRBJ2-1	CASSLTGDEQFF
TRBV20-1	TRBJ2-7	CSASQAVTYEQYF
TRBV27	TRBJ1-4	CASSPLGGNEKLFF
TRBV5-6	TRBJ2-6	CASSLRRSGANVLTF
TRBV19	TRBJ2-1	CASSIPTGGVLDEQFF
TRBV6-5	TRBJ2-3	CASMSSTRGTDTQYF
TRBV6-4	TRBJ2-3	CASSESTGGGDTQYF
TRBV27	TRBJ1-6	CASGANSPLHF
TRBV19	TRBJ1-4	CASSRGQAAGEKLFF
TRBV19	TRBJ2-7	CASSTASGGYEQYF
TRBV5-8	TRBJ1-1	CASSLGILRVEAFF
TRBV30	TRBJ1-6	CAWDRAYNSPLHF
TRBV30	TRBJ2-3	CACQRGRSDTQYF
TRBV6-2/TRBV6-3	TRBJ2-1	CASSYSTSGRLYEQFF